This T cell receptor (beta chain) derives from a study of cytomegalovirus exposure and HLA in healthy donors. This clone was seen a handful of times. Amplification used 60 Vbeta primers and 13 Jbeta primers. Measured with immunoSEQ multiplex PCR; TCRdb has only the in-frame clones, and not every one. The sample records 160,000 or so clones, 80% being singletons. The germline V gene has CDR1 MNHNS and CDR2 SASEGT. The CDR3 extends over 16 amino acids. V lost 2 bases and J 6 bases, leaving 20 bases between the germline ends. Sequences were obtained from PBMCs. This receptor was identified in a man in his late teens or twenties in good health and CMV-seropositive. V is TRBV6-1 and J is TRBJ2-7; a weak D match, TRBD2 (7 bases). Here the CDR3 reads CASSEWFMGGHGEQYF. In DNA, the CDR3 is TGTGCCAGCAGTGAATGGTTCATGGGGGGGCACGGCGAGCAGTACTTC.